This T cell receptor beta chain was recorded in a study of CD4+ T cells in melanoma. The data were produced by immunoSEQ multiplex PCR, yet TCRdb's version contains in-frame clones alone and is incomplete. The sample has some 19,000 clones; around 80% are singletons. The CDR3 is 15 residues long. V was trimmed by 1 base and J by 7 bases, leaving 12 bases between them. Per the germline V gene, CDR1 is SGHNT and CDR2 is YYREEE (reference sequence). J is TRBJ1-6 and V is TRBV5-4; D not certain. The receptor's source is a human donor with melanoma. CDR3 amino acids: CASSLYSRLNSPLHF. The CDR3 DNA reads as TGTGCCAGCAGCTTGTACAGTCGATTAAATTCACCCCTCCACTTT.